This T cell receptor beta chain was observed in a study of tumor and adjacent non-tumor tissue in lung cancer (dated by TCRdb to about 2018). Some background on the complete study: Patients with adenocarcinoma (about twelve), squamous cell carcinoma (2) and small cell lung cancer (1) were included in the cohort. The roughly 15 enrolled patients, of whom 10 were men and 5 were women, were aged 31 to 76 years and were diagnosed with TNM stage I to III disease. Sequencing generated a total of approximately 130 million productive TCRbeta reads, averaging about 4.17 million reads per sample. The study compared bulk TCRbeta repertoires between lung tumor tissue and matched distant non-tumor lung tissue from fewer than 18 lung cancer patients. Fewer than 35 paired specimens, one tumor and one normal lung sample per patient, were profiled by TCRbeta CDR3 sequencing.

In the case of this clonotype: The antigen this receptor binds is unknown. A junction end diverges from the germline sequence, so it may reflect a read error.

Findings and caveats that apply to the study as a whole: Tumor tissue showed significantly higher TCR diversity (inverse Simpson) than normal lung tissue, at 431.37 vs 166.20 (P = 0.0075, Mann-Whitney U test). The sequencing platform is not named in the methods, and unique molecular identifiers are not mentioned. With only roughly 14 patients in the cohort, the authors noted that larger samples and more detailed clinical data are needed. Younger patients had significantly higher TCR diversity, and higher tumor TCR diversity was associated with shorter overall and disease-free survival. Because peripheral blood was not sequenced, the blood TCRbeta repertoires of the lung cancer patients in the study went unexamined. The top 100 clones accounted for a significantly larger cumulative portion of the repertoire in normal lung than in tumor tissue.

The CDR3 sequence holds 12 residues, the cysteine and phenylalanine included. CDR3 DNA only is kept here, 36 bases in frame from base 1. Sequences SGHKS (CDR1) and YYEKEE (CDR2) are obtained from the germline V gene (reference sequence). RNA was extracted from bulk unsorted tissue and checked for quality with a NanoDrop ND-1000 and an Agilent 2100. All donors had newly diagnosed lung cancer, had not received prior chemotherapy, and were admitted for thoracic surgery in China between August and November 2014. Patients who had received previous radiotherapy or chemotherapy, or who had another concurrent cancer, were excluded from the study. Surgical tissue pieces of about 1-2 cm3 were preserved in RNAlater solution and stored at -80 °C until use. The method was multiplex PCR. Sequencing was performed on an Illumina HiSeq 2500. TCRbeta libraries were built by three rounds of nested PCR using primers (Table S4), following protocols modified from ARM-PCR. Before sequencing, PCR products of 200-500 bp were excised from the gel and purified with the QIAquick gel extraction kit. The original methods were these. Reads were cleaned using Trimmomatic, were merged into complete CDR3 sequences using FLASH, and were assigned to V(D)J germline segments using MiTCR. Clonal diversity was computed as the inverse Simpson's index with VDJtools. Productive reads were defined as in-frame sequences without a premature stop codon. The raw public reads went through TCRdb reprocessing: fastp at Q25, MiXCR clone calling, in-frame beta chains kept. Rows are combined by CDR3 protein, so each entry shows the most common genes and DNA. The V and J calls reflect TCRdb's pipeline rather than the authors' work. Counted in this sample were approximately 90,000 distinct CDR3 sequences; about 67% of them appeared once. The top ten constitute 18% of the sample.

The chain is made from TRBV5-5 and TRBJ2-6; the D gene is possibly TRBD1 or TRBD2, with 5 bases matching each. The TCR sequence derives from a man in his sixties with non-small cell lung cancer. Sequencing used lung tumor tissue. The CDR3 amino acid sequence is: CTDFKGTYVLTF. The DNA reads TGTACCGACTTCAAGGGGACCTACGTCCTGACCTTC.